This TCR beta chain was observed in a study of blood T cell repertoires in COVID-19 (dated by TCRdb to the early 2020s). About the full investigation: Collaborator samples came from the United States, Italy and Spain and covered acute and convalescent phases of COVID-19. The material from the prospective study consisted of cDNA or gDNA derived from T cells, B-cell-depleted T cells, or PBMCs. Subjects who had been exposed to COVID-19, were actively infected with it, or had recovered from it provided the deeply sampled blood TCRbeta repertoires that made up the dataset. The repertoires were released in a freely available public database intended as a resource for research on the immune response to SARS-CoV-2. The samples were drawn from the first 160 participants of the ongoing ImmuneRACE study and from about 1,200 subjects provided by 6 global collaborators. Sample metadata almost always included a de-identified subject ID, COVID-19 status, age in years and sex. Where HLA class I and class II types were available, the types were taken from metadata supplied by the sample provider, not from assay-based typing.

For this clone: Its specific antigen is unknown. The sample holds no much larger clone one base away, and base qualities are not on file.

The collaborating institutions used their own protocols to collect whole blood in K2EDTA tubes. For TCRbeta analysis, collaborators shipped samples as frozen whole blood, isolated PBMCs, or DNA extracted from either of those sample types. Study-wide conclusions, independent of this receptor: How much clinical and demographic metadata was included differed by source and by participant, and the metadata was provided uncurated.

The immunoSEQ Assay, a bias-controlled multiplex PCR, was used to amplify TCRbeta CDR3 regions from genomic DNA. The study's own analysis went as follows. The number of nucleated cells in each sample was estimated from the amplification of reference gene primers within the assay. Sequence reads were collapsed and filtered to measure the absolute abundance of every unique TCRbeta CDR3 rearrangement. For each sample, productive Simpson clonality was calculated as the square root of Simpson's diversity index over productive rearrangements. TCRdb mirrors the immuneACCESS table, restricted to in-frame sequences. Some clones are absent from its copies; in checked studies, under half trace to an unresolved V gene, and the reason for the others is unknown. D and trimming were read from the DNA, whereas the V and J calls and clone size are those reported in that table. Within this sample are some 130,000 clones, with approximately 70% of them counted one time only. 1.5% to 2% of the sample is held by the ten biggest clonotypes.

The CDR3, from cysteine to phenylalanine, totals 13 residues. Of all the DNA, just the CDR3 is kept, 39 bases in frame from base 1. CDR1 SGHTA and CDR2 FQGNSA are derived from the germline V gene. V loses 5 bases of germline sequence and J loses 1 base, and the interval between the two ends is 9 bases. Sequencing was performed on peripheral blood. The sequence links TRBV7-2 to TRBJ2-7; a confident D gene designation cannot be given. This receptor was obtained from an older woman with acute or convalescent COVID-19. This receptor carries the CDR3 CASSPAGSYEQYF. The nucleotides are TGTGCCAGCAGCCCCGCAGGATCCTACGAGCAGTACTTC.